The 13 T cell receptor beta chains below were found in one sample sequenced in a study of shared clonotypes between healthy human individuals. Only in-frame clones appear in the TCRdb table, and some are missing; sequencing was by immunoSEQ multiplex PCR. The sample yields 1,400,000 or so clones, approximately 98.5% seen once. Sequenced input: naive CD4+ T cells sorted from blood. As to subset: CD45RA+ positively selected. These receptors all stem from a man aged 25-45 years in good health.

J is TRBJ1-5 and V is TRBV29-1; D might be TRBD1 (5 bases). The germline V gene encodes CDR1 SQVTM and CDR2 ANQGSEA. CDR3 length: 14 amino acids. Trimming removed 4 bases from V and 2 bases from J, with 12 bases in between. The CDR3 DNA reads TGCAGCGTTGCCGGGGCGGGTGGCAATCAGCCCCAGCATTTT. Translating it yields CSVAGAGGNQPQHF.

This chain uses TRBV5-1 with TRBJ2-2, with 7 bases lining up with TRBD1. Looked up from germline, CDR1 is SGHRS and CDR2 is YFSETQ. This CDR3 is 14 amino acids long. V lost 4 bases to trimming and J lost 8 bases; unmatched junction nucleotides: 8. The CDR3 loop is CASSAGTVRGELFF. The CDR3, as DNA: TGCGCCAGCAGCGCTGGGACAGTCAGGGGGGAGCTGTTTTTT.

Only one count was recorded for this clone. The chain combines TRBV6-1 with TRBJ2-1; no clear D. The CDR3 spans 14 residues. V gave up 5 bases and J gave up 0 bases, with 8 bases separating them. Per the germline V gene, CDR1 is MNHNS and CDR2 is SASEGT. CDR3 loop: CASSLEISYNEQFF. CDR3 in DNA: TGTGCCAGCAGTTTAGAGATCTCCTACAATGAGCAGTTCTTC.

A note on this clone: The same CDR3 can be traced to other DNA sequences in this sample. The V and J genes are TRBV5-1 and TRBJ1-2, with D hard to call. Germline lookup yields CDR1 SGHRS and CDR2 YFSETQ. V was shortened by 0 bases and J by 7 bases, with 7 bases between the two germline ends. The CDR3 totals 12 residues. CDR3 nucleotides: TGCGCCAGCAGCTTGGACTTGAGTGGCTACACCTTC. It encodes CASSLDLSGYTF.

The V and J genes are TRBV5-6 and TRBJ2-3; D possibly corresponds to TRBD1 (5 bases). The V gene's germline CDR1 is SGHDT and CDR2 YYEEEE. The CDR3 totals 15 residues. The V end was cut by 0 bases, the J end by 4 bases, with 12 bases between. CDR3 loop: CASSLVGQGSDTQYF. Here the CDR3 DNA reads TGTGCCAGCAGCTTGGTCGGGCAGGGCTCAGATACGCAGTATTTT.

V is TRBV12-5 and J is TRBJ1-1; possibly TRBD1 for D (6 bases). V lost 5 bases and J lost 5, with 24 bases in between. Germline V gene data show CDR1 as LGHNT and CDR2 as FRNRAP. This CDR3 contains 17 residues. CDR3 loop: CASGPNFFTGNITEAFF. Here the CDR3 DNA reads TGTGCTAGTGGTCCCAATTTTTTTACAGGGAATATAACTGAAGCTTTCTTT.

The V call is TRBV5-1, the J call TRBJ2-1; 7 nucleotides agree with TRBD2. This CDR3 has 15 residues. Germline lookup yields CDR1 SGHRS and CDR2 YFSETQ. Trimming cost V 2 bases and J 2 bases; bases outside gene matches: 4. CDR3 loop: CASSFWTRTYNEQFF. The CDR3 bases are TGCGCCAGCAGCTTCTGGACTAGAACCTACAATGAGCAGTTCTTC.

V gene TRBV10-3 combines with J gene TRBJ2-2, with TRBD2 as a possible D gene (5 bases). Trimming took off 11 bases at V and 7 bases at J, with 11 bases between the two ends. The CDR3 is 11 residues long. Germline V gene sequence: CDR1 ENHRY, CDR2 SYGVKD. This CDR3 is CASKAGGELFF. CDR3 sequence (DNA): TGTGCCTCCAAGGCGGGCGGGGAGCTGTTTTTT.

The rearrangement links TRBV20-1 to TRBJ2-5; no reliable D call. The CDR3 contains 11 residues. Germline V gene data show CDR1 as DFQATT and CDR2 as SNEGSKA (reference sequence). Trimming removed 2 bases at V and 7 bases at J, with 8 bases between. The CDR3 sequence is CSARQVGTQYF. The CDR3 nucleotides are TGCAGTGCTAGACAGGTGGGGACCCAGTACTTC.

The chain recombines TRBV7-8 with TRBJ1-4, with D uncertain. The germline V gene has CDR1 SGHVS and CDR2 FQNEAQ. Trimming shortened V by 5 bases and J by 0 bases, and 13 bases separated the two germline ends. The CDR3 is 16 residues long. CDR3 sequence reads: CASSLSRLATNEKLFF. In DNA, the CDR3 is TGTGCCAGCAGCCTCTCCCGACTAGCAACTAATGAAAAACTGTTTTTT.

J is TRBJ2-1 and V is TRBV29-1; a possible D gene is TRBD2 (6 bases). V was clipped by 8 bases and J by 7 bases, with 24 bases between them. The germline CDR1 and CDR2 sequences are SQVTM and ANQGSEA. The CDR3 totals 15 residues. Here the CDR3 DNA reads TGCAGCCATGTAATCGGGGGACGGCGAGAAAATGAGCAGTTCTTC. This translates into CSHVIGGRRENEQFF.

The chain employs TRBV6-5 and TRBJ1-3, with 7 bases lining up with TRBD1. This CDR3 is built from 14 residues. The junction had 4 bases not matched to a gene; V was cut back by 4 bases and J by 4 bases. CDR1 and CDR2 from the germline V gene are MNHEY and SVGAGI. CDR3 DNA sequence: TGTGCCAGCAGTTGGGGACAGACGGGAAACACCATATATTTT. This encodes CASSWGQTGNTIYF.

Remarks on this clone: The same CDR3 can be traced to other DNA sequences in this sample. The chain employs TRBV6-1 and TRBJ1-5; D is ambiguous. Trimming removed 1 base from V and 1 base from J, with 8 bases in between. This CDR3 has 15 residues. CDR1 MNHNS and CDR2 SASEGT come from the germline V gene. In DNA form, the CDR3 reads TGTGCCAGCAGTGAAGGGGGTGGCAGCAATCAGCCCCAGCATTTT. Protein sequence: CASSEGGGSNQPQHF.